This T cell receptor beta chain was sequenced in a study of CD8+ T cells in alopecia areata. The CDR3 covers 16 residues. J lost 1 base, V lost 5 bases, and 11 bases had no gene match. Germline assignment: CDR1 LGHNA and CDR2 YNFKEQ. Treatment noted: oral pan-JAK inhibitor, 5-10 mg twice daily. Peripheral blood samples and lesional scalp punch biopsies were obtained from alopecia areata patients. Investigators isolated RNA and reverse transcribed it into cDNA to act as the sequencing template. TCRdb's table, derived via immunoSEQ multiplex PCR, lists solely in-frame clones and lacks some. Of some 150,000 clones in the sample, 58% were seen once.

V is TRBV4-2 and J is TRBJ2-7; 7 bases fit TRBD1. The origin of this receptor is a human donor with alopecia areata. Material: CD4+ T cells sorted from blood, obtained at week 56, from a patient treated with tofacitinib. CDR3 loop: CASSLKVDRESYEQYF. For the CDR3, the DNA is TGTGCCAGCAGCTTGAAGGTCGACAGGGAATCCTACGAGCAGTACTTC.